A selection of T cell receptor beta chains follows, all from one sample in a study of beta chain features in type 1 diabetes. Clones were sequenced by immunoSEQ multiplex PCR, and TCRdb holds only the in-frame ones, with some missing. The repertoire holds about 240,000 clones, with about 15% as singletons. The sequenced sample consisted of naive CD4+ T cells from blood. The source is a man aged 25-45 years with type 1 diabetes. The CDR3 runs from the conserved cysteine through the conserved F or W. Each record gives: CDR3 length, V gene, clone size, D gene, CDR3 protein. D genes are given only for firm matches. Size tells how often a clone was seen (once, few, many) or the class of an expanded clone, and some rows leave it out.

14 TRBV6-5 few . CASSYRGGKDEQYF
16 TRBV5-1 . TRBD2 CASSLEIAGGTDTQYF
15 TRBV19 . TRBD1 CASTQTRTGIGEQYF
14 TRBV27 . . CASRRDRSQETQYF
15 TRBV27 few TRBD2 CASSFLAGVRETQYF
15 TRBV15 few . CATSRPDRANYGYTF
16 TRBV19 few TRBD2 CASSYGSSGSYNEQFF
14 TRBV6-1 few TRBD2 CASLSGRGYNEQFF
14 TRBV29-1 . . CSVGGTSVSYEQYF
16 TRBV19 . TRBD2 CASSMDLLAGSNEQFF
15 TRBV5-1 few . CASTVTGDTYNEQFF
15 TRBV19 . TRBD2 CASTPTSGGAYEQYF
17 TRBV7-9 . . CASSLEILRTPEETQYF
12 TRBV7-9 . . CASSISTDTQYF
17 TRBV7-8 once . CASSLVGGAGANYGYTF
11 TRBV6-5 . . CASTAQGEAFF
15 TRBV2 once . CASSEVARVNYGYTF
15 TRBV5-4 few TRBD2 CASSLGGTKLNEQFF
16 TRBV5-1 . TRBD2 CASSPGLAGLQETQYF
14 TRBV30 . TRBD1 CAWSVLEGQGEQYF
13 TRBV30 . TRBD1 CAWRKKQGSEQYF
16 TRBV6-6 few TRBD2 CASSYPLTSGADEQFF
16 TRBV9 few TRBD2 CASSVHAGVSTDTQYF
13 TRBV7-2 few . CASSLLGRNEQFF
12 TRBV29-1 . . CSAERGNNEQFF
13 TRBV2 . . CASSELGGTEAFF
14 TRBV2 few . CASSVNGGPDTQYF
14 TRBV30 . TRBD1 CASTTRQGVSGYTF
17 TRBV15 once TRBD2 CATSRDLAGVRTDTQYF
12 TRBV19 . . CASSITYNIQYF
14 TRBV28 few . CASSLGGLNTEAFF
15 TRBV19 few . CASSPGTRGLHEQYF
14 TRBV7-9 . . CASSFMVGEETQYF
13 TRBV6-5 . TRBD1 CASTPPGGTEAFF
16 TRBV5-4 . TRBD2 CASSLGVAGGTREQFF
14 TRBV5-6 . . CASSLAGANYGYTF
14 TRBV7-9 . . CASSLGGLWEKLFF
13 TRBV6-6 few . CASSLARETEAFF
13 TRBV9 . . CASSVASGHEQYF
14 TRBV6-5 . . CASSRGSSYNEQFF
14 TRBV5-6 . . CASSFGDGGHGYTF
16 TRBV18 . . CASSPQQGLAKNIQYF
15 TRBV7-9 few . CASSLVGQGSGEQFF
13 TRBV30 few TRBD1 CAWTGTGNYGYTF
16 TRBV6-6 . TRBD1 CASSSSGTGEEETQYF
16 TRBV2 few TRBD2 CASRRTSGSSSYEQYF
15 TRBV10-3 few TRBD1 CAINSGTAGYHEQYF
16 TRBV6-6 . TRBD2 CASRRELAGAPYEQYF
16 TRBV13 . TRBD1 CASSSPGQGPSYEQYF
13 TRBV19 . TRBD2 CASHPGTSDEQFF
13 TRBV29-1 few TRBD1 CSAMGQQNTEAFF
12 TRBV4-2 few . CASSQGGAEAFF
14 TRBV10-3 . TRBD1 CASYPTGGSYEQYF
13 TRBV30 . . CAWSVQGNTEAFF
16 TRBV9 . TRBD1 CASSLTGTGSTGELFF